This TCR beta chain was recovered during a study of shared clonotypes between healthy human individuals. Sequencing used immunoSEQ multiplex PCR; TCRdb keeps in-frame clones, though not all of them. The table records a few million clones, 95% of them present only once. CDR3 size: 13 residues. V was clipped by 2 bases and J by 4 bases, with 9 bases between them. CDR1 is WNHNN, CDR2 SYGVQD, per germline (reference sequence). The chain links TRBV10-1 to TRBJ2-7; a weak D match, TRBD1 (6 bases). The receptor's source is a man between 18 and 35 years old in good health. Sequencing input: naive CD4+ T cells sorted from blood. As to subset: CD45RA+ positively selected. CDR3 region: CASSENREYEQYF. In DNA form, the CDR3 reads TGCGCCAGCAGTGAGAACAGGGAATACGAGCAGTACTTC.